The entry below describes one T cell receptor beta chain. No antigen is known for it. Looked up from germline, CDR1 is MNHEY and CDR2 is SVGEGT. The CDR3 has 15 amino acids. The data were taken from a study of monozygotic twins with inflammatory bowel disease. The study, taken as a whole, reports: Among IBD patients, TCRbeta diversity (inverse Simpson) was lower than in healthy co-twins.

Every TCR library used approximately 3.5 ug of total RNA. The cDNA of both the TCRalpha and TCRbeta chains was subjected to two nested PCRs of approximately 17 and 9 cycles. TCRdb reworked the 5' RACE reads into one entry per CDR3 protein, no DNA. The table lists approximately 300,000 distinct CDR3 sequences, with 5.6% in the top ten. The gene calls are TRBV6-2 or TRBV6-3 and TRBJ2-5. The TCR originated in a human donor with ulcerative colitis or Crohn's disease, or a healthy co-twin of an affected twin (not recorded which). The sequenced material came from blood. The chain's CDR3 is CASSYSTTRGETQYF.